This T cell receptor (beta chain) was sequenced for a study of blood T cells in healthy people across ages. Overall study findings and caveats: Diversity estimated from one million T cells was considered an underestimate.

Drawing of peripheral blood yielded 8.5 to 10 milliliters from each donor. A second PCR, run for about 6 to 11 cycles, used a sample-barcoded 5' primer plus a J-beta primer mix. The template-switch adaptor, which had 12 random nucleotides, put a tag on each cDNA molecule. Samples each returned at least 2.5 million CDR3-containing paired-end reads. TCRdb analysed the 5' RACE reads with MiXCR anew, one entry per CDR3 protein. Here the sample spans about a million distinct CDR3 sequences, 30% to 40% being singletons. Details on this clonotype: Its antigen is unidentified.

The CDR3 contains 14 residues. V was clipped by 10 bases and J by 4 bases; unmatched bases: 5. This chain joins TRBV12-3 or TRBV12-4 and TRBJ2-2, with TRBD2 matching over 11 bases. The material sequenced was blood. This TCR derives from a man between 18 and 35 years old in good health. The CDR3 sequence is CANRLAGGTGELFF. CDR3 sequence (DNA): TGTGCCAACCGTCTAGCGGGGGGCACCGGGGAGCTGTTTTTT.